This record covers a single TCR beta chain. Its antigen is not identified. With 60 Vbeta and 13 Jbeta primers, the PCR was carried out. The table came from immunoSEQ multiplex PCR; TCRdb's copy has only in-frame clones and leaves some out. Among approximately 170,000 clones listed, 79% were seen once. These data are taken from a study of cytomegalovirus exposure and HLA in healthy donors. Study-level points and caveats: Based on reports, TCR beta sequences accurately predicted HLA-A and HLA-B alleles for most subjects. Reported results showed that the classifier diagnosed cytomegalovirus status with high specificity and sensitivity.

The ends were cut back, 3 bases at V and 6 bases at J, with 5 bases in the middle. The V gene's germline CDR1 is SQVTM and CDR2 ANQGSEA. CDR3 length: 10 amino acids. The chain has TRBV29-1 and TRBJ1-2; D not resolved. The sample was PBMCs. The receptor was isolated from a woman aged 45-65 years in good health and CMV-seronegative. CDR3: CSVDTDGYTF. The CDR3 DNA reads TGCAGCGTTGATACGGATGGCTACACCTTC.